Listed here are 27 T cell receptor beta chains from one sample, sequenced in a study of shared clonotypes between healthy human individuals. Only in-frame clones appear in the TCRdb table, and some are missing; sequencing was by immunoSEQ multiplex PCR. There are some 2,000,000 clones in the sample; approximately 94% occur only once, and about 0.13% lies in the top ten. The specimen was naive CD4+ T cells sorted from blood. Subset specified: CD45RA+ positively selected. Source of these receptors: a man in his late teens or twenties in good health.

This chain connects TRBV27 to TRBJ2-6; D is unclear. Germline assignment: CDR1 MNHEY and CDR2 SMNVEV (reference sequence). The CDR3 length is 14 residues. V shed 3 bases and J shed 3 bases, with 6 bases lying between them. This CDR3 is CASSFRVGANVLTF. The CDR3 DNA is TGTGCCAGCAGTTTTCGGGTTGGGGCCAACGTCCTGACTTTC.

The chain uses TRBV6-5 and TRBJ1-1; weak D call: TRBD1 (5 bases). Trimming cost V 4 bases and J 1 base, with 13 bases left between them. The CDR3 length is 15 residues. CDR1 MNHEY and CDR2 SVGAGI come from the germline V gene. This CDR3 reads CASSSPGRKNTEAFF. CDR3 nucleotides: TGTGCCAGCAGTTCCCCGGGACGAAAGAACACTGAAGCTTTCTTT.

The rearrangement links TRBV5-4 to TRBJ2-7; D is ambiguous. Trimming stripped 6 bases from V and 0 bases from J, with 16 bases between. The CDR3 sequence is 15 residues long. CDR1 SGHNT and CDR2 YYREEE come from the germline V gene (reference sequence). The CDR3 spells CASTREASGSYEQYF. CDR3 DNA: TGTGCCAGCACCCGAGAGGCTTCCGGCTCCTACGAGCAGTACTTC. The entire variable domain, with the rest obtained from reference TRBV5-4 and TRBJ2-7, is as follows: ETGVTQSPTHLIKTRGQQVTLRCSSQSGHNTVSWYQQALGQGPQFIFQYYREEENGRGNFPPRFSGLQFPNYSSELNVNALELDDSALYLCASTREASGSYEQYFGPGTRLTVT.

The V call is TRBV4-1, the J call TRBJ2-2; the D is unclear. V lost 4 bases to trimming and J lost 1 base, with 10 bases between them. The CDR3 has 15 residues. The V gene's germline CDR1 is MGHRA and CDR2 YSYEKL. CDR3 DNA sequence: TGCGCCAGCAGCCTCGGCCCGGGGAACACCGGGGAGCTGTTTTTT. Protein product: CASSLGPGNTGELFF.

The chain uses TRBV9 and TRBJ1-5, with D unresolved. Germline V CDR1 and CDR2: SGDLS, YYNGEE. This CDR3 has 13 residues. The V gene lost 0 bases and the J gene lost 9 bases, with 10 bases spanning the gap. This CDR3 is CASSVVVEGPQHF. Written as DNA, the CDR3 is TGTGCCAGCAGCGTAGTAGTAGAAGGGCCCCAGCATTTT.

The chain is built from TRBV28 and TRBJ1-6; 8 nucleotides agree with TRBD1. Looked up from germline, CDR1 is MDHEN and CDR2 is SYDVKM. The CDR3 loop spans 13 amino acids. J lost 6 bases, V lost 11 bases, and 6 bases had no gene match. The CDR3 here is CALGTGINSPLHF. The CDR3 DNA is TGTGCCTTGGGGACAGGAATTAATTCACCCCTCCACTTT.

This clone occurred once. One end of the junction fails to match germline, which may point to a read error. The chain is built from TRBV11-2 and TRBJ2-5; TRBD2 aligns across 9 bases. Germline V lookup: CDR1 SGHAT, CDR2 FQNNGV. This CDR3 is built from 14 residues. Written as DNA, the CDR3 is TGTGCCAGCACCTTAGCGGGAGTCCCCGGGACCCAGTACTTC. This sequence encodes CASTLAGVPGTQYF.

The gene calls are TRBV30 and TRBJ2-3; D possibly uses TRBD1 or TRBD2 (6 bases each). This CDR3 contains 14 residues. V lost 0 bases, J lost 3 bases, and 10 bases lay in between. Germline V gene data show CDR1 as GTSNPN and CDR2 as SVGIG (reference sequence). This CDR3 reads CAWSVGGRTDTQYF. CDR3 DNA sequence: TGTGCCTGGAGTGTAGGGGGGAGAACAGATACGCAGTATTTT. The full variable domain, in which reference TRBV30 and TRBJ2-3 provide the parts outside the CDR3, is SQTIHQWPATLVQPVGSPLSLECTVEGTSNPNLYWYRQAAGRGLQLLFYSVGIGQISSEVPQNLSASRPQDRQFILSSKKLLLSDSGFYLCAWSVGGRTDTQYFGPGTRLTVL.

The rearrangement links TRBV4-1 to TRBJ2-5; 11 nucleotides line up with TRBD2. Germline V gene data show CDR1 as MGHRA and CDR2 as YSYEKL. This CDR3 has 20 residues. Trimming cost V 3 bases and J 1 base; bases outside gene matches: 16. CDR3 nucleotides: TGCGCCAGCAGCCATCCCGCTAGCGGGGGGAGACGGGGGGTCCAAGAGACCCAGTACTTC. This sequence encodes CASSHPASGGRRGVQETQYF.

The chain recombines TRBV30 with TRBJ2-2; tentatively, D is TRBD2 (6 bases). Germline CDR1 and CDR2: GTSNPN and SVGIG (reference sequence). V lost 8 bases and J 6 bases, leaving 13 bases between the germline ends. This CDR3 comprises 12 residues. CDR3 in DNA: TGTGCCGCCGCGCGGGGCCCCGGGGAGCTGTTTTTT. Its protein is CAAARGPGELFF.

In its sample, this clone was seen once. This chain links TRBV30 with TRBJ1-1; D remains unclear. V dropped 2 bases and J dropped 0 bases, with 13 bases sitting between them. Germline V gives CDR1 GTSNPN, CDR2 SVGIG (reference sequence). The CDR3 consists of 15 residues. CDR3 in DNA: TGTGCCTGGAGTTTCGCGGGTGGCATGAACACTGAAGCTTTCTTT. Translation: CAWSFAGGMNTEAFF.

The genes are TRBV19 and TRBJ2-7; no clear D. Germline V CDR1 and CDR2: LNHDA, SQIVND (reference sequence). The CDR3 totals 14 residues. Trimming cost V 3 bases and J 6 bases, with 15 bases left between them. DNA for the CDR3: TGTGCCAGTAGTATCGAGGTGGGCGTGGGCGAGCAGTACTTC. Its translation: CASSIEVGVGEQYF.

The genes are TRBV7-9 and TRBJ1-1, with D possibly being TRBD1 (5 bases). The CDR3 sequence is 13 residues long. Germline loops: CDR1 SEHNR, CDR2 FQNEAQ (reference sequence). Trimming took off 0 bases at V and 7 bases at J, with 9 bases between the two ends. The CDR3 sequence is CASSLAKGIEAFF. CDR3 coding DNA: TGTGCCAGCAGCTTAGCGAAGGGGATTGAAGCTTTCTTT.

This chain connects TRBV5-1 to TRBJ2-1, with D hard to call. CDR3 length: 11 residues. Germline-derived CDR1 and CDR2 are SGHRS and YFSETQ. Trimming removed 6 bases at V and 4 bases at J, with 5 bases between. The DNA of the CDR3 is TGCGCCAGCACCCAGTACAATGAGCAGTTCTTC. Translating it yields CASTQYNEQFF. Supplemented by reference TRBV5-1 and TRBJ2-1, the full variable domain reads KAGVTQTPRYLIKTRGQQVTLSCSPISGHRSVSWYQQTPGQGLQFLFEYFSETQRNKGNFPGRFSGRQFSNSRSEMNVSTLELGDSALYLCASTQYNEQFFGPGTRLTVL.

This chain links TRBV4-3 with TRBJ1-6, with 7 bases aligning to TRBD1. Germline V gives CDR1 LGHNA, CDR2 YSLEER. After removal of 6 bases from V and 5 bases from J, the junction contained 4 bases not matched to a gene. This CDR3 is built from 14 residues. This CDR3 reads CASRQGQHNSPLHF. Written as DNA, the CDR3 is TGCGCCAGCAGACAGGGGCAGCATAATTCACCCCTCCACTTT.

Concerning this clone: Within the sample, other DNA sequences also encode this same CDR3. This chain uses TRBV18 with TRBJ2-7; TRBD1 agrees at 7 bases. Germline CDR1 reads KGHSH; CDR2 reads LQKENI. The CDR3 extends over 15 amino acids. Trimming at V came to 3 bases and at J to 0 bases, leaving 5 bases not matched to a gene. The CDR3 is CASSPTTGSSYEQYF. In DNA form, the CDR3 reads TGTGCCAGCTCACCTACGACAGGGAGCTCCTACGAGCAGTACTTC.

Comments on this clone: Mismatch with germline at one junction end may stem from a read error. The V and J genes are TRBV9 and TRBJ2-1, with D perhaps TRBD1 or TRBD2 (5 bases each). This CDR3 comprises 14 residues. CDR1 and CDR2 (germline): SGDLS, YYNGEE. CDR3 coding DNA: TGTGCCAGCACTCGAGAAAACACCGGGGCCCTTCCTGTCTTC. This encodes CASTRENTGALPVF.

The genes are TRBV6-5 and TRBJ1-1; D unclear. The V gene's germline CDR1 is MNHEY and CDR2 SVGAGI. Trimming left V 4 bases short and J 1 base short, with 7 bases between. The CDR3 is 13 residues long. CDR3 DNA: TGTGCCAGCAGTTTAGGGAGGAACACTGAAGCTTTCTTT. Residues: CASSLGRNTEAFF.

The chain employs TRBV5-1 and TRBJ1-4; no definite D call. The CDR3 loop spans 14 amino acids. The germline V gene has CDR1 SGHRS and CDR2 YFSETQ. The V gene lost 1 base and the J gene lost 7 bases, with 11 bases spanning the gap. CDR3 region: CASSLTLLSEKLFF. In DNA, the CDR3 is TGCGCCAGCAGCTTGACCCTTCTAAGTGAAAAACTGTTTTTT.

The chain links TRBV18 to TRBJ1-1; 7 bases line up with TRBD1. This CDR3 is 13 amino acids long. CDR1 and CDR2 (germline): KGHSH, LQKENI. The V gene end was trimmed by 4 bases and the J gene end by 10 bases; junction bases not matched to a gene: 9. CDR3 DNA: TGTGCCAGCTCACTCGACAGGGACACCTCAGCTTTCTTT. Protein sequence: CASSLDRDTSAFF.

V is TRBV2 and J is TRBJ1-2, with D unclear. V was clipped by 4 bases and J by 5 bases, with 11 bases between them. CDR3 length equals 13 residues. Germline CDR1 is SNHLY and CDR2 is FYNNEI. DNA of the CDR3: TGTGCCAGCAGTGCGGGGAAAGGGTATGGCTACACCTTC. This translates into CASSAGKGYGYTF.

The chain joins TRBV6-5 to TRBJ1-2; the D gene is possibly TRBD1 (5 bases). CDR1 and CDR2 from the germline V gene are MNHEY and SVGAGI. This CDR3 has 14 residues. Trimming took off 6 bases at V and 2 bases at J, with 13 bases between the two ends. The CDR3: CASRTGPQNYGYTF. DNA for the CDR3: TGTGCCAGCAGAACGGGGCCGCAAAACTATGGCTACACCTTC.

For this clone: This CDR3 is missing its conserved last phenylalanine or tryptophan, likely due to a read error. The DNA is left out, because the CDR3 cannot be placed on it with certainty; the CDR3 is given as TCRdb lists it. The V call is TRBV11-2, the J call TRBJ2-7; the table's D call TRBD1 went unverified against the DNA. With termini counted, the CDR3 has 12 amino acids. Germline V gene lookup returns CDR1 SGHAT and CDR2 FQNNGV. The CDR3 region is CASSLDGTGFYL.

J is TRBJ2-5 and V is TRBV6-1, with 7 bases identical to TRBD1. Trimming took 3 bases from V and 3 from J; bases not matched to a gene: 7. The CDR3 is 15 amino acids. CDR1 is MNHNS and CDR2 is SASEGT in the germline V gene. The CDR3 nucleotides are TGTGCCAGCAGTGACGTCCTGACAGGGAAAGAGACCCAGTACTTC. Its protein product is CASSDVLTGKETQYF.

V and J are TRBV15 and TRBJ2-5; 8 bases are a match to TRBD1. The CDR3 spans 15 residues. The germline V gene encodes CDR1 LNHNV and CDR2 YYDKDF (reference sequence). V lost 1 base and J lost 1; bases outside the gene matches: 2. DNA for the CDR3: TGTGCCACCAGCAGAGGACAGGGGACCCAAGAGACCCAGTACTTC. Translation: CATSRGQGTQETQYF.

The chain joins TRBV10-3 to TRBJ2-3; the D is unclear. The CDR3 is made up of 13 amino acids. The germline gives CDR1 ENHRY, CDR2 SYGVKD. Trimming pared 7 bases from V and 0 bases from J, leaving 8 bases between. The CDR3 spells CAIKEGSTDTQYF. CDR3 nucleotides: TGTGCCATCAAAGAAGGAAGCACAGATACGCAGTATTTT.

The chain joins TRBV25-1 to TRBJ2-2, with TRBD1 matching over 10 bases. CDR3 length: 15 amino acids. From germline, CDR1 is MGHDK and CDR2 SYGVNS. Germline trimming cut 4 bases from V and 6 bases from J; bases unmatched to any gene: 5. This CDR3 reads CASSGDRGLAGELFF. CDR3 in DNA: TGTGCCAGCAGTGGAGACAGGGGGCTGGCCGGGGAGCTGTTTTTT.